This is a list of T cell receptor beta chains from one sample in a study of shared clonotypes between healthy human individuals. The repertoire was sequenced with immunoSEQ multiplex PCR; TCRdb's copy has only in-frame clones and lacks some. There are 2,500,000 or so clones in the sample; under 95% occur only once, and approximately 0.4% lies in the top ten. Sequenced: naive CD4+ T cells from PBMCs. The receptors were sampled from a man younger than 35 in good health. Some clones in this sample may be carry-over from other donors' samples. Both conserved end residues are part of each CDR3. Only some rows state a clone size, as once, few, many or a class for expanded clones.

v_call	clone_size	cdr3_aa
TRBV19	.	CASSPRENTEAFF
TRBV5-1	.	CASSPPRQGLNEQYF
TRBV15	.	CATSRDRGWSEKLFF
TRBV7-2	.	CASSLDFSNQPQHF
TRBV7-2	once	CASGITETQYF
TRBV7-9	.	CASSLGDEKLFF
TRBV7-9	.	CASSLIGDGNTIYF
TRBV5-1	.	CASSLILGAGTEAFF
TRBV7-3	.	CASSFGPGGYGYTF
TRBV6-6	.	CASSYAPGGETQYF
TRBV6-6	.	CASSPGLAVNIQYF
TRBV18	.	CASSPTSLGAGAEQYF
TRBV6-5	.	CASTYHTEAFF
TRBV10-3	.	CAINQGGTEAFF
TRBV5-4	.	CASSATLQGYTF
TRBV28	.	CASSRTGVEGQPQHF
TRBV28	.	CASSSRDPVSYEQYF
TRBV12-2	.	CASRLASGTETQYF
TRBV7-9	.	CASSLPRTDTTNEKLFF
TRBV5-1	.	CASSLMASSGNTIYF
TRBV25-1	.	CASSGLRRRESSYEQYF
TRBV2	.	CASSGTAGGAGANVLTF
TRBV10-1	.	CASSESRNTGELFF
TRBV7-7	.	CASSLGTSIADTQYF
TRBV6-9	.	CASSLEGQYEQYF
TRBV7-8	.	CASSLAQANLREKLFF
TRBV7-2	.	CASSLEGGQPQHF
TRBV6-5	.	CASSYGGQPYGYTF
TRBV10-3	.	CAISSDGETQYF
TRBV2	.	CASEDKNYGYTF
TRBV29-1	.	CSVVRSGNYEQYF
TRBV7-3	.	CASSLNLGTEAFF
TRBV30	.	CAWSPNSLSYGYTF